The 18 T cell receptor beta chains given below trace back to one sample, sequenced in a study of blood T cell repertoires in COVID-19. Sequenced by immunoSEQ multiplex PCR; TCRdb stores in-frame clones only, minus some. The sample shows 45,000 to 65,000 clones, more than 80% of them seen only once. Sequenced material: peripheral blood. All receptors come from a human donor in a cohort sampled during active COVID-19.

This chain connects TRBV9 to TRBJ1-4; 7 nucleotides align to TRBD1. The CDR3 runs 15 residues. Losses at the gene ends were 4 bases for V and 8 bases for J; bases not matched to a gene: 11. Germline values: CDR1 SGDLS, CDR2 YYNGEE. The CDR3 DNA reads as TGTGCCAGCAGCTCATACAGGGGTCAGGGAGAAAAACTGTTTTTT. It codes for CASSSYRGQGEKLFF.

The chain couples TRBV9 to TRBJ2-3; 9 bases align to TRBD2. V dropped 5 bases and J dropped 3; count of bases not matched to a gene: 1. The length of the CDR3 is 13 residues. Germline CDR1 reads SGDLS; CDR2 reads YYNGEE. For the CDR3, the DNA is TGTGCCAGCAGGCGGGAGGGAACAGATACGCAGTATTTT. Amino acid sequence: CASRREGTDTQYF.

This chain joins TRBV14 and TRBJ2-7; D is unresolved. The CDR3 consists of 11 residues. V dropped 1 base and J dropped 7 bases, with 5 bases sitting between them. Germline V gives CDR1 SGHDN, CDR2 FVKESK. The CDR3 nucleotides are TGTGCCAGCAGCCAAGCAAAAGAGCAGTACTTC. Amino acids: CASSQAKEQYF. Based on the CDR3 plus reference TRBV14 and TRBJ2-7, the full variable domain is EAGVTQFPSHSVIEKGQTVTLRCDPISGHDNLYWYRRVMGKEIKFLLHFVKESKQDESGMPNNRFLAERTGGTYSTLKVQPAELEDSGVYFCASSQAKEQYFGPGTRLTVT.

The chain recombines TRBV7-2 with TRBJ2-7; 13 bases match TRBD2. J gave up 2 bases and V 4 bases, and 5 bases lay outside the gene matches. The length of the CDR3 is 16 residues. Germline V gives CDR1 SGHTA, CDR2 FQGNSA. The CDR3 is CASSSTSGGGPYEQYF. The DNA for the CDR3 is TGTGCCAGCAGCTCCACTAGCGGGGGGGGTCCCTACGAGCAGTACTTC.

The chain has TRBV4-3 and TRBJ2-3; no clear D. The length of the CDR3 is 17 residues. Germline values: CDR1 LGHNA, CDR2 YSLEER. The V end lost 1 base, the J end lost 3 bases, and 17 bases lay between the germline ends. The CDR3 reads CASSQGSDRPRTDTQYF. The CDR3 nucleotides are TGCGCCAGCAGCCAAGGCAGCGACCGCCCGAGGACAGATACGCAGTATTTT.

The V call is TRBV19, the J call TRBJ2-1, with a weak D call TRBD2 (6 bases). This CDR3 has 15 residues. CDR1 and CDR2 (germline): LNHDA, SQIVND (reference sequence). V was cut by 1 base and J by 2 bases, with 9 bases left in between. CDR3 protein: CASSIGGEAYNEQFF. DNA of the CDR3: TGTGCCAGTAGTATAGGAGGGGAGGCCTACAATGAGCAGTTCTTC.

This chain connects TRBV20-1 to TRBJ1-1; D unresolved. This CDR3 contains 14 residues. CDR1 is DFQATT and CDR2 is SNEGSKA in the germline V gene (reference sequence). V was shortened by 3 bases and J by 1 base, with 12 bases between the two germline ends. CDR3 sequence (DNA): TGCAGTGCTAGTATGGGAGGGCGGAACACTGAAGCTTTCTTT. It codes for CSASMGGRNTEAFF.

This clone appeared once. This chain uses TRBV11-2 with TRBJ2-5; weak D call: TRBD2 (6 bases). The CDR3 has 18 residues. V was cut by 1 base and J by 1 base, with 19 bases left in between. CDR1 is SGHAT and CDR2 is FQNNGV in the germline V gene. The CDR3 is CASSLARPGGWGQETQYF. CDR3 nucleotide sequence: TGTGCCAGCAGCTTAGCCCGCCCCGGGGGATGGGGCCAAGAGACCCAGTACTTC. Complete variable domain (other parts from reference TRBV11-2 and TRBJ2-5): EAGVAQSPRYKIIEKRQSVAFWCNPISGHATLYWYQQILGQGPKLLIQFQNNGVVDDSQLPKDRFSAERLKGVDSTLKIQPAKLEDSAVYLCASSLARPGGWGQETQYFGPGTRLLVL.

The chain is built from TRBV10-2 and TRBJ2-7; 8 bases are shared with TRBD1. The V gene's germline CDR1 is WSHSY and CDR2 SAAADI. J gave up 2 bases and V 6 bases, and 6 bases lay outside the gene matches. The CDR3 sequence is 14 residues long. The CDR3 DNA follows: TGCGCCAGCAGCGGGGACAGGCTCACCTACGAGCAGTACTTC. Protein: CASSGDRLTYEQYF.

The chain joins TRBV7-2 to TRBJ1-6; D remains ambiguous. Germline lookup yields CDR1 SGHTA and CDR2 FQGNSA. The CDR3 runs 14 residues. Trimming pared 5 bases from V and 6 bases from J, leaving 11 bases between. The CDR3 coding sequence is TGTGCCAGCAGCCTGCGGGAGGGTAATTCACCCCTCCACTTT. Translation: CASSLREGNSPLHF.

This sequence joins TRBV18 and TRBJ1-2; TRBD1 aligns across 8 bases. Trimming at V came to 4 bases and at J to 5 bases, leaving 6 bases not matched to a gene. The V gene's germline CDR1 is KGHSH and CDR2 LQKENI. The CDR3 contains 14 residues. The CDR3 region is CASSLDRAGYGYTF. The CDR3 DNA follows: TGTGCCAGCTCACTGGACAGGGCGGGATATGGCTACACCTTC.

The chain uses TRBV3-1 (or the pseudogene TRBV3-2) and TRBJ2-3; D is unclear. Germline V gene sequence: CDR1 LGHDT, CDR2 YNNKEL (reference sequence). The V gene lost 0 bases and the J gene lost 5 bases, with 15 bases spanning the gap. This CDR3 spans 16 amino acids. The CDR3 reads CASSQDAVALGDTQYF. The DNA for the CDR3 is TGTGCCAGCAGCCAAGATGCGGTAGCCCTGGGAGATACGCAGTATTTT.

The V gene is TRBV5-5, the J gene TRBJ2-3; 7 bases line up with TRBD1. Germline assignment: CDR1 SGHKS and CDR2 YYEKEE (reference sequence). V lost 1 base, J lost 14 bases, and 4 bases stayed unmatched. The CDR3 totals 11 residues. The CDR3, as DNA: TGTGCCAGCAGCTTGACGACAGGGAGGTATTTT. Amino acids: CASSLTTGRYF.

The rearrangement joins TRBV5-4 to TRBJ1-4; tentative D call: TRBD1 (5 bases). The germline gives CDR1 SGHNT, CDR2 YYREEE (reference sequence). V lost 7 bases, J lost 6 bases, and 19 bases lay in between. The CDR3 is 15 amino acids. The CDR3 here is CASAFERGGHEKLFF. The CDR3 DNA follows: TGTGCCAGCGCATTCGAGCGGGGCGGCCATGAAAAACTGTTTTTT.

The genes are TRBV6-5 and TRBJ1-5, with a possible D match to TRBD1 (5 bases). This CDR3 comprises 13 residues. The germline gives CDR1 MNHEY, CDR2 SVGAGI. The V gene lost 8 bases and the J gene lost 3 bases, with 11 bases spanning the gap. DNA for the CDR3: TGTGCCAGCGGAAGGGGTTTCAATCAGCCCCAGCATTTT. As protein: CASGRGFNQPQHF.

The V gene is TRBV9, the J gene TRBJ2-3, with 8 bases aligning to TRBD2. The CDR3 extends over 15 amino acids. The germline V gene has CDR1 SGDLS and CDR2 YYNGEE. V lost 4 bases and J lost 7; bases outside the gene matches: 11. The CDR3 coding sequence is TGTGCCAGCAGCCCAACGGGGACTAGTCTTTATACGCAGTATTTT. Translating it yields CASSPTGTSLYTQYF.

The chain has TRBV5-5 and TRBJ2-6; tentative D call: TRBD1 (6 bases). Per germline, CDR1 SGHKS and CDR2 YYEKEE (reference sequence). V was clipped by 3 bases and J by 4 bases, with 11 bases between them. The CDR3 contains 15 residues. The CDR3 sequence is CASSSWGPGANVLTF. CDR3 bases: TGTGCCAGCAGCTCTTGGGGGCCCGGGGCCAACGTCCTGACTTTC.

The rearrangement links TRBV7-9 to TRBJ1-6; D may be TRBD1 (6 bases). This CDR3 spans 16 amino acids. Germline V gene data show CDR1 as SEHNR and CDR2 as FQNEAQ (reference sequence). Trimming shortened V by 1 base and J by 5 bases, and 12 bases separated the two germline ends. Here the CDR3 reads CASSLVRDIDNSPLHF. In DNA, the CDR3 is TGTGCCAGCAGCTTAGTAAGGGACATAGATAATTCACCCCTCCACTTT.